A selection of T cell receptor beta chains follows, all from one sample in a study of blood T cell repertoires in COVID-19. The protocol was immunoSEQ multiplex PCR, while the TCRdb copy is restricted to in-frame clones and leaves out a portion. Among roughly 280,000 clones, about 90% were seen once, and the ten largest hold 2.2%. The sample taken for sequencing was peripheral blood. Receptor source: a woman between 45 and 65 years old who had recovered from COVID-19. Both conserved end residues are part of each CDR3. Fields, in order: CDR3 protein, CDR3 DNA, D gene, V gene, J gene, clone size. D genes are given only for firm matches. Only part of the rows carry a size: once, few, many, or a class if the clone is expanded.

cdr3_aa: CASSSGTSVVETQYF; cdr3_nt: TGTGCCAGCAGCTCGGGGACTAGCGTGGTGGAGACCCAGTACTTC; d_call: TRBD2; v_call: TRBV5-6; j_call: TRBJ2-5; clone_size: NA
cdr3_aa: CASSLQTTMNTGELFF; cdr3_nt: TGTGCCAGCAGCTTACAAACTACCATGAACACCGGGGAGCTGTTTTTT; d_call: NA; v_call: TRBV9; j_call: TRBJ2-2; clone_size: NA
cdr3_aa: CASSLKGVDEQFF; cdr3_nt: TGTGCCAGCAGCTTAAAAGGGGTCGATGAGCAGTTCTTC; d_call: NA; v_call: TRBV5-4; j_call: TRBJ2-1; clone_size: NA
cdr3_aa: CASSRTGYEQYF; cdr3_nt: TGTGCCAGCAGCCGAACAGGTTACGAGCAGTACTTC; d_call: NA; v_call: TRBV7-2; j_call: TRBJ2-7; clone_size: NA
cdr3_aa: CASSPSAGDRGLEYEKLFF; cdr3_nt: TGTGCCAGCAGCCCCTCGGCCGGCGACAGGGGCCTCGAATATGAAAAACTGTTTTTT; d_call: TRBD1; v_call: TRBV5-8; j_call: TRBJ1-4; clone_size: NA
cdr3_aa: CASSYMRAFYGYTF; cdr3_nt: TGTGCCAGCAGTTACATGCGAGCCTTCTATGGCTACACCTTC; d_call: NA; v_call: TRBV6-6; j_call: TRBJ1-2; clone_size: NA
cdr3_aa: CASSLGEVRLTFSYNEQFF; cdr3_nt: TGTGCCAGCAGCTTAGGGGAGGTTCGGCTTACCTTCTCCTACAATGAGCAGTTCTTC; d_call: NA; v_call: TRBV7-2; j_call: TRBJ2-1; clone_size: NA
cdr3_aa: CATNRGPDEQYF; cdr3_nt: TGTGCCACCAACAGGGGCCCGGACGAGCAGTACTTC; d_call: TRBD1; v_call: TRBV24-1; j_call: TRBJ2-7; clone_size: NA
cdr3_aa: CASSWGLLGATYEQYF; cdr3_nt: TGTGCCAGCAGCTGGGGCCTACTCGGTGCCACCTACGAGCAGTACTTC; d_call: NA; v_call: TRBV7-8; j_call: TRBJ2-7; clone_size: NA
cdr3_aa: CASKGWESNQPQHF; cdr3_nt: TGTGCCAGCAAAGGGTGGGAGAGCAATCAGCCCCAGCATTTT; d_call: NA; v_call: TRBV2; j_call: TRBJ1-5; clone_size: NA
cdr3_aa: CASSLAGARYQETQYF; cdr3_nt: TGTGCCAGCAGCTTAGCGGGGGCTAGGTACCAAGAGACCCAGTACTTC; d_call: NA; v_call: TRBV7-2; j_call: TRBJ2-5; clone_size: NA
cdr3_aa: CASSFTGTGDNEQFF; cdr3_nt: TGCGCCAGCAGCTTCACGGGGACAGGGGACAATGAGCAGTTCTTC; d_call: TRBD1; v_call: TRBV5-1; j_call: TRBJ2-1; clone_size: NA
cdr3_aa: CASSLAGSGEETQYF; cdr3_nt: TGTGCCAGCAGCTTAGCGGGATCGGGGGAGGAGACCCAGTACTTC; d_call: NA; v_call: TRBV7-2; j_call: TRBJ2-5; clone_size: NA
cdr3_aa: CATSDSRDPGNTIYF; cdr3_nt: TGTGCCACCAGTGACTCTCGGGATCCTGGAAACACCATATATTTT; d_call: NA; v_call: TRBV24-1; j_call: TRBJ1-3; clone_size: NA
cdr3_aa: CASSQQGMGQPQHF; cdr3_nt: TGTGCCAGCAGTCAACAGGGTATGGGTCAGCCCCAGCATTTT; d_call: NA; v_call: TRBV6-2/TRBV6-3; j_call: TRBJ1-5; clone_size: NA
cdr3_aa: CASSPRTGYGYTF; cdr3_nt: TGTGCCAGCAGCCCCCGGACAGGCTATGGCTACACCTTC; d_call: TRBD1; v_call: TRBV4-2; j_call: TRBJ1-2; clone_size: few
cdr3_aa: CASSPRRKGTLRYTF; cdr3_nt: TGTGCCAGCAGTCCCCGGAGGAAGGGGACTCTACGCTACACCTTC; d_call: NA; v_call: TRBV28; j_call: TRBJ1-2; clone_size: NA
cdr3_aa: CASSLGTGSSYEQYF; cdr3_nt: TGTGCCAGCAGCCTGGGGACAGGGAGCTCCTACGAGCAGTACTTC; d_call: TRBD1; v_call: TRBV7-9; j_call: TRBJ2-7; clone_size: few
cdr3_aa: CASSQRDSNSPLHF; cdr3_nt: TGTGCCAGCAGCCAAAGGGACAGTAATTCACCCCTCCACTTT; d_call: TRBD1; v_call: TRBV3-1/TRBV3-2; j_call: TRBJ1-6; clone_size: few
cdr3_aa: CASSDGVWRGRGYGYTF; cdr3_nt: TGTGCCAGTAGTGACGGGGTATGGAGGGGGCGCGGCTATGGCTACACCTTC; d_call: TRBD1; v_call: TRBV19; j_call: TRBJ1-2; clone_size: NA
cdr3_aa: CASSYPGSGANVLTF; cdr3_nt: TGTGCCAGCAGTTACCCAGGATCTGGGGCCAACGTCCTGACTTTC; d_call: NA; v_call: TRBV6-2/TRBV6-3; j_call: TRBJ2-6; clone_size: NA
cdr3_aa: CASSPNKGGSTEAFF; cdr3_nt: TGTGCCAGCAGCCCGAATAAGGGGGGGAGCACTGAAGCTTTCTTT; d_call: NA; v_call: TRBV7-9; j_call: TRBJ1-1; clone_size: few
cdr3_aa: CASSLHKGQGRTEAFF; cdr3_nt: TGTGCCAGCAGCTTACACAAGGGACAGGGGAGGACTGAAGCTTTCTTT; d_call: TRBD1; v_call: TRBV7-2; j_call: TRBJ1-1; clone_size: NA
cdr3_aa: CSVERWGVTEAFF; cdr3_nt: TGCAGCGTTGAAAGGTGGGGGGTCACTGAAGCTTTCTTT; d_call: NA; v_call: TRBV29-1; j_call: TRBJ1-1; clone_size: once
cdr3_aa: CASSYDTETSGNTIYF; cdr3_nt: TGTGCCAGCAGTTACGACACCGAGACGTCTGGAAACACCATATATTTT; d_call: NA; v_call: TRBV6-5; j_call: TRBJ1-3; clone_size: NA
cdr3_aa: CAWSPTGGGGYTF; cdr3_nt: TGTGCCTGGAGCCCGACAGGAGGAGGAGGCTACACCTTC; d_call: NA; v_call: TRBV30; j_call: TRBJ1-2; clone_size: few
cdr3_aa: CASSASAGQGYGYTF; cdr3_nt: TGTGCCAGCAGCGCCAGCGCGGGACAGGGGTATGGCTACACCTTC; d_call: TRBD1; v_call: TRBV5-5; j_call: TRBJ1-2; clone_size: NA
cdr3_aa: CASSLDGTPLDTQYF; cdr3_nt: TGCGCCAGCAGCTTGGATGGGACTCCTCTTGATACGCAGTATTTT; d_call: NA; v_call: TRBV5-1; j_call: TRBJ2-3; clone_size: NA